This TCR beta chain was recovered during a study of blood T cell repertoires in COVID-19. Study overall: COVID-19 samples from acute and convalescent phases originated in the United States, Italy and Spain. T cells, B-cell-depleted T cells, or PBMCs supplied cDNA or gDNA.

Germline CDR1 and CDR2: LNHDA and SQIVND (reference sequence). CDR3 length equals 15 residues. V gave up 3 bases and J gave up 0 bases, with 9 bases separating them. How the authors handled the data: Cell counts per sample came from amplifying reference gene primers. Data came from immunoSEQ multiplex PCR; TCRdb stores just in-frame clones and leaves some out. V and J calls plus clone size are reproduced from that table; the DNA served to infer D and trimming. The table records fewer than 200,000 clones, 80% to 90% of them present only once. The participants were between about 18 and 90 years old and came from some 23 US areas.

The sequence was obtained from a woman aged 45-65 years in a cohort exposed to, infected with or recovered from COVID-19 (not recorded which). The sequenced sample was PBMCs or T cells enriched from blood (not recorded which). The chain links TRBV19 to TRBJ2-1; D gene ambiguous. In nucleotides, the CDR3 is TGTGCCAGTAGTATGGGCCAGACCTCCTACAATGAGCAGTTCTTC. Its protein is CASSMGQTSYNEQFF.